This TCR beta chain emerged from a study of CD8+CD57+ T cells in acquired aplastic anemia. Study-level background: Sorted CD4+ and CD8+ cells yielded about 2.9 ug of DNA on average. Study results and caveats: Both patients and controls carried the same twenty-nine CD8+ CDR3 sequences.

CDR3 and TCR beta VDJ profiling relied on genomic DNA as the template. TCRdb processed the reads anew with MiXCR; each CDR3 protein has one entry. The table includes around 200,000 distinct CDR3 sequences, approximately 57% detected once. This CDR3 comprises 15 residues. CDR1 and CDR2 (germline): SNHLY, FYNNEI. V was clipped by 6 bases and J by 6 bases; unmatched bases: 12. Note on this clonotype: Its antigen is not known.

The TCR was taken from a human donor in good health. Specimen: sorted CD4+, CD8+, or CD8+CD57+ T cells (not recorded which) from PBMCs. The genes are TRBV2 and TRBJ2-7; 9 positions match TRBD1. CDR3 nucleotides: TGTGCCAGCAGCACCCCGGGACAGGGTAATCCCGAGCAGTACTTC. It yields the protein CASSTPGQGNPEQYF.